The source of this T cell receptor beta chain is a study of cytomegalovirus exposure and HLA in healthy donors. Whole-study context: Earlier results showed 117 million unique TCR beta sequences derived from about 179 million T cells. Regarding the study as a whole: Cytomegalovirus association was listed for approximately 160 TCR beta chains. Links to common viral pathogens appeared, in a later analysis, for several of the most significant clusters.

These donors, healthy bone marrow donors, were studied. A multiplex PCR was run with 60 Vbeta primers and 13 Jbeta primers. The data were produced by immunoSEQ multiplex PCR, yet TCRdb's version contains in-frame clones alone and is incomplete. The sample includes over 150,000 clones, around 64% of them seen just once. The CDR3 contains 14 residues. CDR1 is MNHEY, CDR2 SMNVEV, per germline (reference sequence). The junction had 5 bases not matched to a gene; V was cut back by 6 bases and J by 5 bases. Concerning this clone itself: The antigen is unknown.

This clonotype was obtained from a woman aged 25 to 39 in good health and CMV-seronegative. The sequenced sample was PBMCs. The gene calls are TRBV27 and TRBJ2-5, with 11 bases matching TRBD1. CDR3 region: CASSGQGAKETQYF. The CDR3 nucleotides are TGTGCCAGCAGCGGACAGGGGGCCAAGGAGACCCAGTACTTC.